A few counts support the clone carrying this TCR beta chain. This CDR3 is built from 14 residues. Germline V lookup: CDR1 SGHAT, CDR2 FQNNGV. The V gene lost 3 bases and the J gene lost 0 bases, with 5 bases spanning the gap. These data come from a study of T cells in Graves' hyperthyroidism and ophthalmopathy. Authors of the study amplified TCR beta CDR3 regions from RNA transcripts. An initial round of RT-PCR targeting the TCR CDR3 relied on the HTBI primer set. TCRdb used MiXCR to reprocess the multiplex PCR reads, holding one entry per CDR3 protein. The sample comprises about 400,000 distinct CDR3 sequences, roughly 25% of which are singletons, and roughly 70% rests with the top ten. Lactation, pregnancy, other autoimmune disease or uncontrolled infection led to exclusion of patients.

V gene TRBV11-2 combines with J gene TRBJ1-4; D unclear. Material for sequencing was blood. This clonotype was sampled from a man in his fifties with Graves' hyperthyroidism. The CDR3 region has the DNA TGTGCCAGCAGCTTTTCTCCAACTAATGAAAAACTGTTTTTT. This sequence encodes CASSFSPTNEKLFF.